The next 9 T cell receptor beta chains were all read from a single sample in a study of cytomegalovirus exposure and HLA in healthy donors. PCR involved 60 Vbeta and 13 Jbeta primers. The protocol was immunoSEQ multiplex PCR, while the TCRdb copy is restricted to in-frame clones and leaves out a portion. This listing includes fewer than 60,000 clones. The sequencing sample was made of PBMCs. The receptors derive from a woman between 25 and 40 years old in good health and CMV-seropositive.

The genes are TRBV7-9 and TRBJ1-6; 8 bases are shared with TRBD1. Trimming removed 5 bases from V and 7 bases from J; junction bases left unmatched: 7. The CDR3 runs 15 residues. From germline, CDR1 is SEHNR and CDR2 FQNEAQ (reference sequence). The CDR3 sequence: CASSPGQGSNSPLHF. For the CDR3, the DNA is TGTGCCAGCAGCCCTGGACAGGGTAGCAATTCACCCCTCCACTTT.

The rearrangement joins TRBV10-3 to TRBJ2-5, with TRBD1 matching over 9 bases. J was trimmed by 5 bases and V by 6 bases; bases with no gene match: 16. The germline gives CDR1 ENHRY, CDR2 SYGVKD. The CDR3 runs to 17 residues. CDR3 loop: CAISPADRGDGGETQYF. Written as DNA, the CDR3 is TGTGCCATCAGCCCAGCGGACAGGGGAGATGGGGGGGAGACCCAGTACTTC.

J is TRBJ1-4 and V is TRBV9, with D unclear. The CDR3 runs to 15 residues. Germline lookup yields CDR1 SGDLS and CDR2 YYNGEE. V lost 0 bases and J lost 5, with 11 bases in between. The CDR3 reads CASSVGYSRNEKLFF. Written as DNA, the CDR3 is TGTGCCAGCAGCGTAGGATACAGTCGAAATGAAAAACTGTTTTTT.

The chain links TRBV27 to TRBJ1-5, with D unresolved. This CDR3 is built from 16 residues. Germline V lookup: CDR1 MNHEY, CDR2 SMNVEV (reference sequence). The V end was cut by 3 bases, the J end by 0 bases, with 12 bases between. The DNA of the CDR3 is TGTGCCAGCAGTTTTCTCCCCCCCAGTAGCAATCAGCCCCAGCATTTT. Translating it yields CASSFLPPSSNQPQHF.

The CDR3 sequence: CASSIVYRILAGEDEQFF. CDR3 sequence (DNA): TGTGCCAGTAGTATAGTTTATCGGATACTAGCGGGAGAGGATGAGCAGTTCTTC. This rearrangement joins TRBV19 to TRBJ2-1; 11 bases are a match to TRBD2. Trimming cost V 1 base and J 8 bases; bases outside gene matches: 13. This CDR3 is built from 18 residues. Germline values: CDR1 LNHDA, CDR2 SQIVND (reference sequence).

The chain uses TRBV5-4 and TRBJ2-3; 15 bases are shared with TRBD2. J lost 5 bases, V lost 4 bases, and 5 bases had no gene match. This CDR3 has 16 amino acids. CDR1 is SGHNT, CDR2 YYREEE, per germline (reference sequence). The CDR3 sequence is CASSVGTSGGQDTQYF. The CDR3 region has the DNA TGTGCCAGCAGCGTCGGGACTAGCGGGGGGCAAGATACGCAGTATTTT.

This chain links TRBV18 with TRBJ1-1; a possible D gene is TRBD1 (6 bases). The ends were cut back, 2 bases at V and 0 bases at J, with 7 bases in the middle. The CDR3 contains 14 residues. The germline V gene has CDR1 KGHSH and CDR2 LQKENI. The CDR3 loop reads CASSPGQMNTEAFF. The DNA of the CDR3 is TGTGCCAGCTCACCAGGACAGATGAACACTGAAGCTTTCTTT.

The J gene is TRBJ2-7, the V gene TRBV4-1; possibly TRBD2 for D (5 bases). The germline CDR1 and CDR2 sequences are MGHRA and YSYEKL. The ends were cut back, 2 bases at V and 2 bases at J, with 13 bases in the middle. The CDR3 spans 15 residues. The CDR3 DNA is TGCGCCAGCAGCCAACAGGCGGGTACCGCCTACGAGCAGTACTTC. Amino acid sequence: CASSQQAGTAYEQYF.

Comment on this clone: Other DNA sequences in this sample translate to the same CDR3. The CDR3 loop is CSVVRSYGYTF. The CDR3 DNA sequence: TGCAGCGTTGTCAGATCCTATGGCTACACCTTC. The genes are TRBV29-1 and TRBJ1-2, with no clear D. In germline, CDR1 is SQVTM, CDR2 ANQGSEA. This CDR3 has 11 amino acids. The V gene lost 4 bases and the J gene lost 4 bases, with 7 bases spanning the gap.